Below, one T cell receptor (beta chain) is given with its context. CDR1 is MDHEN, CDR2 SYDVKM, per germline. V lost 3 bases to trimming and J lost 12 bases, with 9 bases between them. The CDR3 runs 12 residues. Original processing notes: Amplified reference gene primers provided the basis for estimating nucleated cell counts. Sequencing used immunoSEQ multiplex PCR; TCRdb keeps in-frame clones, though not all of them. D and trimming come from the DNA, and the V and J calls and clone size come from that table. This table holds 65,000 to 90,000 clones, about 84% found once. The sample originates from a study of blood T cell repertoires in COVID-19.

This chain connects TRBV28 to TRBJ1-6, with a weak D call TRBD1 (5 bases). The source of this sequence is a man between 50 and 59 years old with active COVID-19. Sequenced: peripheral blood. CDR3 sequence reads: CASSFGREPLHF. As DNA, the CDR3 is TGTGCCAGCAGTTTTGGCAGGGAACCCCTCCACTTT.